Sequencing of this TCR beta chain was carried out in a study of Ad26.COV2.S vaccination and SARS-CoV-2 variants. Study-wide background: Trial arm assignment for the donor was COV1001 Ad26.COV2.S. Intramuscular Ad26.COV2.S doses were given once or twice, 56 days apart. The study, taken as a whole, reports: Post-vaccination breadth of spike-specific CD8+ and CD4+ T cell responses was reportedly substantial.

To note about this clone: No antigen is known for it.

Treatment specified: 15 to 20 received Ad26.COV2.S at low or high dose, single or two shots; 5 received placebo; per-sample allocation not given. Collection of the samples took place on day 63 after the first injection of vaccine or placebo. Sequencing used immunoSEQ multiplex PCR; TCRdb keeps in-frame clones, though not all of them. The table has about 350,000 clones, approximately 90% seen once. The V and J ends lost 4 bases and 3 bases respectively, with 14 bases between them. The CDR3 loop spans 15 amino acids. Germline loops: CDR1 SGHRS, CDR2 YFSETQ. The chain couples TRBV5-1 to TRBJ2-1, with D possibly being TRBD2 (6 bases). This clonotype was obtained from a person between 18 and 65 years old who received the Ad26.COV2.S COVID-19 vaccine or a placebo. The input for sequencing was peripheral blood, taken in a trial of Ad26.COV2.S vaccine versus placebo. The CDR3 sequence is CASSRTTRSYNEQFF. CDR3 nucleotide sequence: TGCGCCAGCAGCCGTACGACTAGGAGCTACAATGAGCAGTTCTTC.